The 28 T cell receptor beta chains below come from one sample, sequenced in a study of cytomegalovirus exposure and HLA in healthy donors. The PCR ran on 60 Vbeta and 13 Jbeta primers. Clones were sequenced by immunoSEQ multiplex PCR, and TCRdb holds only the in-frame ones, with some missing. The data contain around 180,000 clones, around 77% of them seen just once; the ten biggest clones take up under 2.5%. Material: PBMCs. The receptor set was obtained from a man between 60 and 75 years old in good health and CMV-seronegative.

Details on this clone: At one of its ends the junction is not consistent with the germline gene, which may arise from a read error. The chain joins TRBV28 to TRBJ1-2, with D uncertain. The CDR3 is made up of 12 amino acids. Looked up from germline, CDR1 is MDHEN and CDR2 is SYDVKM. CDR3 in DNA: TGTGCCAGCAGAAATTATAACTATGGCTACCCCTTC. Its protein is CASRNYNYGYPF.

The chain combines TRBV9 with TRBJ1-5, with 7 positions matching TRBD1. With V trimmed by 4 bases and J by 0 bases, 1 base remained unmatched. This CDR3 is built from 14 residues. CDR1 and CDR2 (germline): SGDLS, YYNGEE. CDR3 DNA sequence: TGTGCCAGCAGCACAGGGGATAGCAATCAGCCCCAGCATTTT. Translating gives CASSTGDSNQPQHF.

The chain joins TRBV4-2 to TRBJ2-7, with D possibly being TRBD2 (6 bases). Deletions cut 4 bases from V and 7 bases from J, with 14 bases between. The CDR3 loop spans 13 amino acids. Germline CDR1 reads LGHNA; CDR2 reads YNFKEQ. The CDR3 DNA is TGTGCCAGCAGCCCCGGGGGTACCGGGGAGCAGTACTTC. Residues: CASSPGGTGEQYF.

The chain employs TRBV6-5 and TRBJ2-1; TRBD2 matches 9 bases. Germline CDR1 MNHEY, CDR2 SVGAGI. The CDR3 runs 15 residues. V shed 7 bases, J shed 4 bases, and the junction held 8 bases outside the gene matches. CDR3 residues: CASTLSGGPYNEQFF. The CDR3 DNA reads TGTGCCAGCACACTCAGCGGGGGGCCGTACAATGAGCAGTTCTTC.

About this clone itself: At one of its ends the junction is not consistent with the germline gene, which may arise from a read error. This rearrangement joins TRBV28 to TRBJ1-5; perhaps TRBD1 as D (5 bases). The CDR3 consists of 13 residues. Germline lookup yields CDR1 MDHEN and CDR2 SYDVKM. The CDR3 here is CASNGAESVPQNF. CDR3 DNA: TGTGCCAGCAATGGGGCGGAGTCGGTTCCCCAGAATTTT.

The chain combines TRBV5-4 with TRBJ1-2; possible D gene TRBD1, 5 bases. CDR1 SGHNT and CDR2 YYREEE come from the germline V gene (reference sequence). The germline V and J ends were trimmed by 2 bases and 8 bases, with 16 bases remaining between them. The CDR3 covers 14 residues. The CDR3 DNA follows: TGTGCCAGCAGCTTTATACGGGGGGGTTCCGGCTACACCTTC. As protein: CASSFIRGGSGYTF. Based on the CDR3 plus reference TRBV5-4 and TRBJ1-2, the full variable domain is ETGVTQSPTHLIKTRGQQVTLRCSSQSGHNTVSWYQQALGQGPQFIFQYYREEENGRGNFPPRFSGLQFPNYSSELNVNALELDDSALYLCASSFIRGGSGYTFGSGTRLTVV.

The chain recombines TRBV7-3 with TRBJ1-1; D might be TRBD1 (6 bases). Germline CDR1 SGHTA, CDR2 FQGTGA. This CDR3 spans 13 amino acids. V was pared by 5 bases and J by 10 bases, with 17 bases between. DNA of the CDR3: TGTGCCAGCAGCGCCAACCCAGGGGCGCGAGCTTTCTTT. This codes for CASSANPGARAFF.

V and J are TRBV5-1 and TRBJ2-1; maybe TRBD2 (5 bases). Germline CDR1 reads SGHRS; CDR2 reads YFSETQ. V lost 5 bases, J lost 9 bases, and 15 bases lay in between. CDR3 length: 13 amino acids. The CDR3 sequence is CASSEPSKGEQFF. In nucleotides, the CDR3 is TGCGCCAGCAGTGAGCCTAGCAAGGGTGAGCAGTTCTTC.

The V gene is TRBV5-1, the J gene TRBJ1-2, with TRBD1 matching 11 bases. This CDR3 region has 15 residues. Germline assignment: CDR1 SGHRS and CDR2 YFSETQ. V was clipped by 4 bases and J by 5 bases; unmatched bases: 7. The CDR3 DNA sequence: TGCGCCAGCAGCCTGGAGGGACAGGGGGGATATGGCTACACCTTC. Protein: CASSLEGQGGYGYTF.

This chain uses TRBV15 with TRBJ2-7; 10 bases are a match to TRBD1. The CDR3 consists of 14 residues. Germline CDR1 is LNHNV and CDR2 is YYDKDF (reference sequence). Trimming took 1 base from V and 3 from J; bases not matched to a gene: 0. The CDR3 DNA reads as TGTGCCACCAGCAGAGGGACAGGGGGCTACGAGCAGTACTTC. Protein sequence: CATSRGTGGYEQYF. The full variable domain, rest sourced from reference TRBV15 and TRBJ2-7, is DAMVIQNPRYQVTQFGKPVTLSCSQTLNHNVMYWYQQKSSQAPKLLFHYYDKDFNNEADTPDNFQSRRPNTSFCFLDIRSPGLGDTAMYLCATSRGTGGYEQYFGPGTRLTVT.

V is TRBV10-3 and J is TRBJ2-1, with 13 bases matching TRBD2. Germline-derived CDR1 and CDR2 are ENHRY and SYGVKD. Trimming took 10 bases from V and 5 from J; bases not matched to a gene: 5. The CDR3 totals 14 residues. The CDR3 is CASRTSGRDNEQFF. The DNA of the CDR3 is TGTGCCAGTCGGACTAGCGGGAGAGACAATGAGCAGTTCTTC.

V gene TRBV27 combines with J gene TRBJ2-2; 11 nucleotides line up with TRBD1. V trimming: 6 bases; J trimming: 4 bases; junction bases outside the gene matches: 7. This CDR3 region has 16 residues. Per germline, CDR1 MNHEY and CDR2 SMNVEV (reference sequence). CDR3 bases: TGTGCCAGCAGACGCGGACAGGGGGCTCGCACCGGGGAGCTGTTTTTT. The encoded protein is CASRRGQGARTGELFF.

The DNA for the CDR3 is TGTGCCAGCAGCCCCCCATGGGGGGGGCGGGTGAACACTGAAGCTTTCTTT. Amino acids: CASSPPWGGRVNTEAFF. The chain carries TRBV7-9 and TRBJ1-1, with D possibly TRBD1 on 6 matching bases. This CDR3 comprises 17 residues. V was trimmed by 5 bases and J by 0 bases, leaving 19 bases between them. Germline CDR1 is SEHNR and CDR2 is FQNEAQ (reference sequence).

The DNA of the CDR3 is TGTGCCAGCAGCTCTGGACAGTACAATACGCAGTATTTT. It codes for CASSSGQYNTQYF. This chain joins TRBV7-7 and TRBJ2-3, with D possibly matching TRBD1 (6 bases). The CDR3 contains 13 residues. The V gene lost 4 bases and the J gene lost 7 bases, with 12 bases spanning the gap. Germline CDR1 is SSHAT and CDR2 is FNYEAQ (reference sequence).

V and J are TRBV6-6 and TRBJ1-1, with 8 bases lining up with TRBD1. The CDR3 loop spans 13 amino acids. The V and J ends lost 4 bases and 4 bases, in that order; junction bases with no gene match: 2. Germline V gene lookup returns CDR1 MNHNY and CDR2 SVGAGI (reference sequence). In DNA, the CDR3 is TGTGCCAGCAGTTCAGGGGGCCTCACTGAAGCTTTCTTT. Translated: CASSSGGLTEAFF.

This clone was seen only a few times. This chain links TRBV9 with TRBJ2-3, with 14 positions matching TRBD2. Germline CDR1 and CDR2: SGDLS and YYNGEE. This CDR3 has 16 residues. Germline trimming cut 3 bases from V and 5 bases from J; bases unmatched to any gene: 5. The CDR3 loop reads CASSGRTSGRQDTQYF. In DNA form, the CDR3 reads TGTGCCAGCAGCGGGCGGACTAGCGGGAGGCAAGATACGCAGTATTTT.

This sequence joins TRBV28 and TRBJ1-2; tentatively, D is TRBD1 (5 bases). This CDR3 has 15 residues. Between the trimmed V and J ends, which lost 4 bases and 0 bases, there was a span of 12 bases. Germline values: CDR1 MDHEN, CDR2 SYDVKM. The CDR3 bases are TGTGCCAGCAGTTCCTCACGGGGGACTAACTATGGCTACACCTTC. Translated: CASSSSRGTNYGYTF.

The chain combines TRBV14 with TRBJ2-3; D unresolved. There are 14 residues in the CDR3. V was cut by 0 bases and J by 4 bases, with 8 bases left in between. CDR1 SGHDN and CDR2 FVKESK come from the germline V gene. As DNA, the CDR3 is TGTGCCAGCAGCCAAGATAATCGTGCAGATACGCAGTATTTT. This sequence encodes CASSQDNRADTQYF.

The rearrangement joins TRBV5-6 to TRBJ2-1; 9 nucleotides line up with TRBD2. Germline assignment: CDR1 SGHDT and CDR2 YYEEEE. The CDR3 is made up of 14 amino acids. After removal of 0 bases from V and 7 bases from J, the junction contained 2 bases not matched to a gene. CDR3 residues: CASSLGLAGNEQFF. Here the CDR3 DNA reads TGTGCCAGCAGCTTGGGTCTAGCGGGAAATGAGCAGTTCTTC. The full variable domain, with the rest looked up from reference TRBV5-6 and TRBJ2-1, is DAGVTQSPTHLIKTRGQQVTLRCSPKSGHDTVSWYQQALGQGPQFIFQYYEEEERQRGNFPDRFSGHQFPNYSSELNVNALLLGDSALYLCASSLGLAGNEQFFGPGTRLTVL.

The chain joins TRBV28 to TRBJ1-5; D perhaps matches TRBD1 (6 bases). In germline, CDR1 is MDHEN, CDR2 SYDVKM. This CDR3 has 15 residues. The V end lost 11 bases, the J end lost 0 bases, and 17 bases lay between the germline ends. Here the CDR3 DNA reads TGTGCCTCCAGGGAGGGGGGACTTAGCAATCAGCCCCAGCATTTT. Residues: CASREGGLSNQPQHF. The entire variable domain, with the rest obtained from reference TRBV28 and TRBJ1-5, is as follows: DVKVTQSSRYLVKRTGEKVFLECVQDMDHENMFWYRQDPGLGLRLIYFSYDVKMKEKGDIPEGYSVSREKKERFSLILESASTNQTSMYLCASREGGLSNQPQHFGDGTRLSIL.

In this sample, this clone turned up once. The J gene is TRBJ2-3, the V gene TRBV6-1, with TRBD1 matching 8 bases. Germline CDR1 reads MNHNS; CDR2 reads SASEGT. V shed 1 base and J 2 bases; nucleotides not matched to a gene: 5. The CDR3 is 16 amino acids. CDR3 DNA sequence: TGTGCCAGCAGTGAAGTTGGACAGGGCGTCACAGATACGCAGTATTTT. This codes for CASSEVGQGVTDTQYF.

This clone was observed once. The CDR3 loop is CASSGDSRNQPQHF. The CDR3 coding sequence is TGTGCCAGCAGCGGGGACAGTAGGAATCAGCCCCAGCATTTT. V is TRBV9 and J is TRBJ1-5; TRBD1 agrees at 7 bases. The germline gives CDR1 SGDLS, CDR2 YYNGEE. Trimming took 3 bases from V and 4 from J; bases not matched to a gene: 4. This CDR3 spans 14 amino acids.

With respect to this clone: The junction differs from germline at one of its ends, possibly a read error. The V and J genes are TRBV2 and TRBJ1-5; 9 nucleotides line up with TRBD1. The CDR3 is made up of 17 amino acids. Germline values: CDR1 SNHLY, CDR2 FYNNEI. The CDR3 reads CASRGPGTGLGNQPQNF. CDR3 DNA: TGTGCCAGCAGAGGTCCCGGGACAGGGTTGGGCAATCAGCCCCAGAATTTT.

The chain couples TRBV6-1 to TRBJ2-3; D is possibly TRBD2 (6 bases). Trimming cost V 0 bases and J 4 bases, with 17 bases left between them. The CDR3 contains 17 residues. Germline CDR1 and CDR2: MNHNS and SASEGT. The CDR3 sequence is CASSEAGLAYGADTQYF. The CDR3 nucleotides are TGTGCCAGCAGTGAAGCTGGGCTAGCGTATGGGGCAGATACGCAGTATTTT.

The chain links TRBV12-5 to TRBJ1-1, with D perhaps matching TRBD1 (6 bases). Germline CDR1 is LGHNT and CDR2 is FRNRAP. The CDR3 has 12 amino acids. V lost 6 bases and J lost 6, with 11 bases in between. CDR3 sequence reads: CASGRTDPEAFF. The CDR3 nucleotides read TGTGCTAGTGGGCGGACAGACCCTGAAGCTTTCTTT. The variable domain in full, completed from reference TRBV12-5 and TRBJ1-1, reads DARVTQTPRHKVTEMGQEVTMRCQPILGHNTVFWYRQTMMQGLELLAYFRNRAPLDDSGMPKDRFSAEMPDATLATLKIQPSEPRDSAVYFCASGRTDPEAFFGQGTRLTVV.

The chain is built from TRBV5-4 and TRBJ2-2; 9 nucleotides line up with TRBD2. Germline CDR1 is SGHNT and CDR2 is YYREEE (reference sequence). This CDR3 contains 15 residues. The J segment lost 4 bases and the V segment lost 2 bases, leaving 3 bases of the junction unmatched. The chain's CDR3 is CASSLAGGRTGELFF. The CDR3 DNA reads as TGTGCCAGCAGCTTAGCGGGAGGACGCACCGGGGAGCTGTTTTTT. The entire variable domain, with the rest obtained from reference TRBV5-4 and TRBJ2-2, is as follows: ETGVTQSPTHLIKTRGQQVTLRCSSQSGHNTVSWYQQALGQGPQFIFQYYREEENGRGNFPPRFSGLQFPNYSSELNVNALELDDSALYLCASSLAGGRTGELFFGEGSRLTVL.

Only one count was recorded for this clone. The J gene is TRBJ2-7, the V gene TRBV19; D is unclear. The germline V gene encodes CDR1 LNHDA and CDR2 SQIVND (reference sequence). This CDR3 is 13 amino acids long. Between the trimmed V and J ends, which lost 5 bases and 0 bases, there was a span of 8 bases. The CDR3 spells CASSSTGSYEQYF. CDR3 DNA: TGTGCCAGTAGTTCGACTGGCTCCTACGAGCAGTACTTC.

V is TRBV21-1 and J is TRBJ2-7; TRBD2, as called in the table, went unchecked against the DNA. TRBV21-1 is a known pseudogene. The CDR3 length is 14 residues. Here the CDR3 reads CASSNVGGRHEQYF. CDR3 bases: TGTGCCAGCAGCAACGTGGGGGGGAGGCACGAGCAGTACTTC.